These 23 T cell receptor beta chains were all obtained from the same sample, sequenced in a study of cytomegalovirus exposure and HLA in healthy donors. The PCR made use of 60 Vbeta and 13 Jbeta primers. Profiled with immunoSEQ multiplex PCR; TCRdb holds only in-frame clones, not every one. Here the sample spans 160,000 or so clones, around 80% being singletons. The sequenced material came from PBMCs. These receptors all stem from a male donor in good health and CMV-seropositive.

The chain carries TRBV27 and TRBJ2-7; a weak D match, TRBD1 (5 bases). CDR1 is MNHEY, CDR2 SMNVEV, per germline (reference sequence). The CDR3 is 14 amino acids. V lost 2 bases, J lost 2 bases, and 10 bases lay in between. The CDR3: CASSLGRGPYEQYF. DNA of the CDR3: TGTGCCAGCAGTTTAGGTAGGGGTCCCTACGAGCAGTACTTC.

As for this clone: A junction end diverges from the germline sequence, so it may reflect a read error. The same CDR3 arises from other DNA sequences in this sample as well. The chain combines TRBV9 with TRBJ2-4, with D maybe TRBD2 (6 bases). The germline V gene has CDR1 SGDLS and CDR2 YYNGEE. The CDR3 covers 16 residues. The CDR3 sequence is CASSGPGLRDKNIQYF. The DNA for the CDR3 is TGCGCCAGCAGCGGGCCGGGACTCAGGGACAAAAACATTCAGTACTTC.

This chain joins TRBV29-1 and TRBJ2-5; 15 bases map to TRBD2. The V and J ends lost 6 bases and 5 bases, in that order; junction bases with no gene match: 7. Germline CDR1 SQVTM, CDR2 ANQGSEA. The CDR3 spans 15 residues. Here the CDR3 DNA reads TGCAGCGTGCGTTCGGGGACTAGCGGGAGGGAGACCCAGTACTTC. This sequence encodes CSVRSGTSGRETQYF.

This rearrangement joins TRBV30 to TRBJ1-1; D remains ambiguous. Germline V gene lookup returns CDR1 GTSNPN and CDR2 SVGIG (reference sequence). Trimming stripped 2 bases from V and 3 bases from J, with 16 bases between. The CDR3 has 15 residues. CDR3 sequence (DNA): TGTGCCTGGAGTCCGCTTGACGGCAGCGACACTGAAGCTTTCTTT. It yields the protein CAWSPLDGSDTEAFF.

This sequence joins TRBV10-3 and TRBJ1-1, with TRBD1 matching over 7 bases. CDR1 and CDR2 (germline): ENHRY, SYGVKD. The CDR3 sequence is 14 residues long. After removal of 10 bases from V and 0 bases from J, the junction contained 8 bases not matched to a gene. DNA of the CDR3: TGTGCCAGCACTAAACAGGGGATGAACACTGAAGCTTTCTTT. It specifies CASTKQGMNTEAFF.

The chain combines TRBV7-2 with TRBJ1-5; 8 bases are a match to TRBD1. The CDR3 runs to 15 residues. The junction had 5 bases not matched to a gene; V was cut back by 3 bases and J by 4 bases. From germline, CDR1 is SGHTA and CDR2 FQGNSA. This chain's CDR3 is CASSLEGQVNQPQHF. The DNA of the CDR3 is TGTGCCAGCAGCTTGGAGGGACAGGTAAATCAGCCCCAGCATTTT.

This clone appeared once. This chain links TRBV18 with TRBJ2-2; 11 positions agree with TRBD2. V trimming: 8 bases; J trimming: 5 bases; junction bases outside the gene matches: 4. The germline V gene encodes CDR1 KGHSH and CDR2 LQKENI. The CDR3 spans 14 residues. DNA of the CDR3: TGTGCCAGCACTACTAGCGGGAGAACCGGGGAGCTGTTTTTT. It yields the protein CASTTSGRTGELFF.

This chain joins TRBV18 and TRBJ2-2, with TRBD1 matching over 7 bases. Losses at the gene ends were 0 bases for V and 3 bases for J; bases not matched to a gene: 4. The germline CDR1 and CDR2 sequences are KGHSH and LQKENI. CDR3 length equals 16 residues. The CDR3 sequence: CASSPPNRGDTGELFF. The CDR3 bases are TGTGCCAGCTCACCACCGAACAGGGGCGACACCGGGGAGCTGTTTTTT.

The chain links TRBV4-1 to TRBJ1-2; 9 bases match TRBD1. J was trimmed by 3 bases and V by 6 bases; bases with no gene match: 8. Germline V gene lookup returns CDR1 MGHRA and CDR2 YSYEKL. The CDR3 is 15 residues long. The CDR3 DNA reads TGCGCCAGCAGGCGACTTACAGGGGGCGACTATGGCTACACCTTC. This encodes CASRRLTGGDYGYTF.

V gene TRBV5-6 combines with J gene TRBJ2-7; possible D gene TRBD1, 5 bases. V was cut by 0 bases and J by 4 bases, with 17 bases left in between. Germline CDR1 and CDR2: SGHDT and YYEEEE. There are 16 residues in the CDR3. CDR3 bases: TGTGCCAGCAGCTTGGATGACAGCATGTTCCCTTACGAGCAGTACTTC. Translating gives CASSLDDSMFPYEQYF.

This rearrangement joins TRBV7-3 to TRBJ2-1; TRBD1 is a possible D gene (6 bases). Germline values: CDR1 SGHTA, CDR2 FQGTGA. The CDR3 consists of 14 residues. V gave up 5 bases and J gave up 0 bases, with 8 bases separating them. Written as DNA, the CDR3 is TGTGCCAGCAGCACAGGGAGCTCCTACAATGAGCAGTTCTTC. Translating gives CASSTGSSYNEQFF.

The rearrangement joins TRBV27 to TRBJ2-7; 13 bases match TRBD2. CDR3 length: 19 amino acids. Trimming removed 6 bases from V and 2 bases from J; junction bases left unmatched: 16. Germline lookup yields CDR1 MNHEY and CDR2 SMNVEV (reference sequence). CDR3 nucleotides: TGTGCCAGCAGCCCCAGGTCCCCCGGGACTAGCGGGACTACCTACGAGCAGTACTTC. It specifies CASSPRSPGTSGTTYEQYF.

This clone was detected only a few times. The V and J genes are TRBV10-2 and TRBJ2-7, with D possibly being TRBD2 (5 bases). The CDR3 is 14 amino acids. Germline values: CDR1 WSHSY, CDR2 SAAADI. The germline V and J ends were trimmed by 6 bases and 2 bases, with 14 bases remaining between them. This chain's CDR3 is CASRPGGGAYEQYF. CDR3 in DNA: TGCGCCAGCAGACCTGGAGGAGGCGCCTACGAGCAGTACTTC.

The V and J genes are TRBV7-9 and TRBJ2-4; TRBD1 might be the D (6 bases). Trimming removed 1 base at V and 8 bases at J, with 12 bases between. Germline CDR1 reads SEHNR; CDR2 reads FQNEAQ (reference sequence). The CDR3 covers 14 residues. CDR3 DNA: TGTGCCAGCAGCTTAGAGCCCAGGGGAGACATTCAGTACTTC. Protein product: CASSLEPRGDIQYF.

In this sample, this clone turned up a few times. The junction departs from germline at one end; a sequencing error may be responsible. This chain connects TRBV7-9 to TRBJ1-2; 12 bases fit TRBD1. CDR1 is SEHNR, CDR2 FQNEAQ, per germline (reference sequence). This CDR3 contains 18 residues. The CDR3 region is CSSSAESRDRGRSYGYTF. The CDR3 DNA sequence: TGTTCCAGCAGCGCCGAAAGCCGGGACAGGGGGCGAAGCTATGGCTACACCTTC.

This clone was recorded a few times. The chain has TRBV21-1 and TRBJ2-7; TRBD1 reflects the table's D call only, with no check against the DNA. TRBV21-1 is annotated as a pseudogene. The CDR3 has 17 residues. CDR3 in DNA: TGTGCCAGCAGCAAAGAAGGAGGGGACAGATTTGGTAACGAGCAGTACTTC. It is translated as CASSKEGGDRFGNEQYF.

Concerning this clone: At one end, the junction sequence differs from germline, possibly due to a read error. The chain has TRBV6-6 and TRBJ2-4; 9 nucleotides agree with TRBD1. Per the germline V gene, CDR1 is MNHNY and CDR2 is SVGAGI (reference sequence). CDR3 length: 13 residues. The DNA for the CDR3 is TGTGCCAGCAGGGGACAGGGTGCATTAGAAGTGGACTTC. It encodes CASRGQGALEVDF.

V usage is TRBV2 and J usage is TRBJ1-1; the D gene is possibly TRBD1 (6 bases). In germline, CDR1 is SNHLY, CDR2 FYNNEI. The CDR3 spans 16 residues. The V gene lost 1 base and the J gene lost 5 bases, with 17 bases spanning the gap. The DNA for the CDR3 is TGTGCCAGCAGTGAAGGGGGGGGCAGGGTTAGGACTGAAGCTTTCTTT. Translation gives CASSEGGGRVRTEAFF.

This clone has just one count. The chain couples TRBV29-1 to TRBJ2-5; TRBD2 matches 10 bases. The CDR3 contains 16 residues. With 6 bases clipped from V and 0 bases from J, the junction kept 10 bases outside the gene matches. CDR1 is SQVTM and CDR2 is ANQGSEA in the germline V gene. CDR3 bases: TGCAGCGTCGCCCCCCAGCGGGAGGGCCACCAAGAGACCCAGTACTTC. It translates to CSVAPQREGHQETQYF.

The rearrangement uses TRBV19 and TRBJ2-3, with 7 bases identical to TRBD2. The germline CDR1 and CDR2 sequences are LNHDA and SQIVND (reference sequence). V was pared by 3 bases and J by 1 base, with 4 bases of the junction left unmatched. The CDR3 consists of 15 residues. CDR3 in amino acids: CASSIQREGTDTQYF. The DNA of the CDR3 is TGTGCCAGTAGTATCCAGCGGGAAGGCACAGATACGCAGTATTTT.

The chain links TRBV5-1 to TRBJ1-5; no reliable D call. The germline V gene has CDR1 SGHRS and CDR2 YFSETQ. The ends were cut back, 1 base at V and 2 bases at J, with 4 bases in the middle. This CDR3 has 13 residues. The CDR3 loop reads CASSLQGNQPQHF. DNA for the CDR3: TGCGCCAGCAGCTTGCAGGGCAATCAGCCCCAGCATTTT.

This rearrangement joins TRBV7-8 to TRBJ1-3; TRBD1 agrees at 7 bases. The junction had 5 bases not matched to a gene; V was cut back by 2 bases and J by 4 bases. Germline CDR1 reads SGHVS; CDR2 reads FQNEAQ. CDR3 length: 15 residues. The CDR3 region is CASSLRDSAGNTIYF. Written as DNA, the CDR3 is TGTGCCAGCAGCTTACGGGACAGTGCAGGAAACACCATATATTTT.

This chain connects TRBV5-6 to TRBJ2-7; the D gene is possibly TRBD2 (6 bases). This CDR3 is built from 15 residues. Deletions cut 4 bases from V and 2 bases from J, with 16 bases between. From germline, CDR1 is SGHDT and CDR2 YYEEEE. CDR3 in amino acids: CASSQRRGFPYEQYF. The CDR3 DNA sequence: TGTGCCAGCAGCCAGAGGAGGGGTTTCCCCTACGAGCAGTACTTC.